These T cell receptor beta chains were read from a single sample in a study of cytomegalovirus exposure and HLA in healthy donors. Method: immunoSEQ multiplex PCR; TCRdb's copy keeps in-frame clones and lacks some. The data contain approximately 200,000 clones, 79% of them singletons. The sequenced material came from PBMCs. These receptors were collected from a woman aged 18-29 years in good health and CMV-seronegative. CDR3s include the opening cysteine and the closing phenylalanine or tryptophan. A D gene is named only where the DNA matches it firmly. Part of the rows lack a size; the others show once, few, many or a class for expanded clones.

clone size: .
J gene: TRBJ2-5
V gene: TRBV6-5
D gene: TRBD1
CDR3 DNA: TGTGCCAGCAGTTACTCGACAGGGGGCCAAGAGACCCAGTACTTC
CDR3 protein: CASSYSTGGQETQYF

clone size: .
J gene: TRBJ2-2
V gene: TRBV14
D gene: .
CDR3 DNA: TGTGCCAGCAGCCAGGGGCAGAGAAACACCGGGGAGCTGTTTTTT
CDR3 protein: CASSQGQRNTGELFF

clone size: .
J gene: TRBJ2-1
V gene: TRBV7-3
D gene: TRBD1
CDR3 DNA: TGTGCCAGCAGCTCGACAGGGAAGTACTACAATGAGCAGTTCTTC
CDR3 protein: CASSSTGKYYNEQFF

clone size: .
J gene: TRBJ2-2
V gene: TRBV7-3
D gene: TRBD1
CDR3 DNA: TGTGCCAGCAGCTGGACAGGGGGTGACACCGGGGAGCTGTTTTTT
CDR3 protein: CASSWTGGDTGELFF

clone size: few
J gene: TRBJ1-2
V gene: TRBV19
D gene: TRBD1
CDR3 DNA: TGTGCCAGTGGACAGGGGTTCATCTATGGCTACACCTTC
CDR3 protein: CASGQGFIYGYTF

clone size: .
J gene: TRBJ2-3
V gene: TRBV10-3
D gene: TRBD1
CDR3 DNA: TGTGCCATCCGAGACAGGGATGATACAGATACGCAGTATTTT
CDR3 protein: CAIRDRDDTDTQYF

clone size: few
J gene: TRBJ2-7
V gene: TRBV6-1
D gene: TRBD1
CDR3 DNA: TGTGCCAGCAGTGAAGCTCCGACAGGGGGGGACGAGCAGTACTTC
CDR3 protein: CASSEAPTGGDEQYF

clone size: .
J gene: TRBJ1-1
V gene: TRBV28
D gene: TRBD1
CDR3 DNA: TGTGCCAGCAGTCTGAGGGGGCGCACTGAAGCTTTCTTT
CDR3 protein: CASSLRGRTEAFF

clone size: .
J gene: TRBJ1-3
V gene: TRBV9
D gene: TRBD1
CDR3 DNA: TGTGCCAGCAGCTCAGGAGGGACAGGGACGAACACCATATATTTT
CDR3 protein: CASSSGGTGTNTIYF

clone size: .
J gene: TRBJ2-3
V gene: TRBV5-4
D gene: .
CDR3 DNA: TGTGCCAGCAGCTTGTTTCAACGGACTAGCACAGATACGCAGTATTTT
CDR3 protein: CASSLFQRTSTDTQYF

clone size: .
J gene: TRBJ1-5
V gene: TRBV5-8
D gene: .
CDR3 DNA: TGTGCCAGCAGCTTGGTTTTGGTGAGTCAGCCCCAGCATTTT
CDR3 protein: CASSLVLVSQPQHF

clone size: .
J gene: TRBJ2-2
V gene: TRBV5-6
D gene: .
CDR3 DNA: TGTGCCAGCAGCGCAGGGACCGGGGAGCTGTTTTTT
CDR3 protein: CASSAGTGELFF

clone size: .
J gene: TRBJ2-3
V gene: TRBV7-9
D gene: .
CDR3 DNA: TGTGCCAGCAGCCCCTTAGCGGTCAGAGGCACAGATACGCAGTATTTT
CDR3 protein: CASSPLAVRGTDTQYF

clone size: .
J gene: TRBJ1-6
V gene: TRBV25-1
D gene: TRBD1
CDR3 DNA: TGTGCCAGCAGTGACTCCAGGACAGGGGGAAATTCACCCCTCCACTTT
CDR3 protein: CASSDSRTGGNSPLHF

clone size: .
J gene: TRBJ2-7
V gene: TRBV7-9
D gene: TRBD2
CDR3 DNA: TGTGCCAGCAGCTTACTAGCGGGGGTGATCTACGAGCAGTACTTC
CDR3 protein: CASSLLAGVIYEQYF

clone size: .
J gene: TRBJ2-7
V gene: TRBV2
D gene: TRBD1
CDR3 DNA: TGTGCCAGCACCGGGGGGACAGGGTCCTACGAGCAGTACTTC
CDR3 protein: CASTGGTGSYEQYF

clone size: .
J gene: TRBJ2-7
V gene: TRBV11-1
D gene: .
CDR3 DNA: TGTGCCAGCAGTTTAAGCGGTATCTCCTACGAGCAGTACTTC
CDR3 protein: CASSLSGISYEQYF

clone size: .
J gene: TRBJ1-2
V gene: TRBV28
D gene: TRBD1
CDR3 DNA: TGTGCCAGCAGTTTAGCCCGCCCAACAGGGGCCGGGGGCTACACCTTC
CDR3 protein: CASSLARPTGAGGYTF

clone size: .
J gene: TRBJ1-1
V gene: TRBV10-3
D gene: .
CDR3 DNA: TGTGCCATCAGTGAGGGACAGCCGAACACTGAAGCTTTCTTT
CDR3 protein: CAISEGQPNTEAFF

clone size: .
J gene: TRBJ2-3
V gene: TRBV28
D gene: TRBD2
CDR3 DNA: TGTGCCAGCGGAACTAGCGGGAGGGGTGATACGCAGTATTTT
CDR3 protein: CASGTSGRGDTQYF

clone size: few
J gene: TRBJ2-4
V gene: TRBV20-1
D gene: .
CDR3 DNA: TGCAGTGCTGTATTATCAAACATTCAGTACTTC
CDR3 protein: CSAVLSNIQYF

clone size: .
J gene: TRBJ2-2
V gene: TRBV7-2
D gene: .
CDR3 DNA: TGTGCCAGCAGCTTAGGGGGCCGGAACACCGGGGAGCTGTTTTTT
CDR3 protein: CASSLGGRNTGELFF

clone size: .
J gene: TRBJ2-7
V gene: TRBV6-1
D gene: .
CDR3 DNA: TGTGCCAGCAGTGAAGGTGGTTCACTTTCCTACGAGCAGTACTTC
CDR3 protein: CASSEGGSLSYEQYF

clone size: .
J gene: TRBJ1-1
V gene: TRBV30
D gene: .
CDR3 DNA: TGTGCCTGGAGTGTCGGACAGTCGAACACTGAAGCTTTCTTT
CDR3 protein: CAWSVGQSNTEAFF

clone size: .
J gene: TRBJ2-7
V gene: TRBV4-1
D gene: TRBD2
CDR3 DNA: TGCGCCAGCAGCCATTCGGAACGAGGGACTAGCCGGACCTACGAGCAGTACTTC
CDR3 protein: CASSHSERGTSRTYEQYF

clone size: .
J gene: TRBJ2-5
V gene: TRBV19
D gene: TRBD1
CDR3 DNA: TGTGCCAGTAGTTCCTCGGGACAGGGCGGGGAGACCCAGTACTTC
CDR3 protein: CASSSSGQGGETQYF

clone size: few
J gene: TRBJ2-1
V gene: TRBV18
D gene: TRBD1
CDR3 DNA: TGTGCCAGCTCACCACGGCCCGGACAGGGTTACAATGAGCAGTTCTTC
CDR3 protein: CASSPRPGQGYNEQFF

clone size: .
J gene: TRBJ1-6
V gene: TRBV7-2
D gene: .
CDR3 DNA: TGTGCCAGCAGCCCCGCGGGGAGTTCACCCCTCCACTTT
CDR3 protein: CASSPAGSSPLHF

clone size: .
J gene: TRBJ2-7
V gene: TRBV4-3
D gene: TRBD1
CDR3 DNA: TGCGCCAGCAGCCAAGATGTGACAGGGGTCTACGAGCAGTACTTC
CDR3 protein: CASSQDVTGVYEQYF

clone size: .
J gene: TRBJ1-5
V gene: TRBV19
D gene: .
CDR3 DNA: TGTGCCAGTAACCTCGAGGGATTCAATCAGCCCCAGCATTTT
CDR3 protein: CASNLEGFNQPQHF

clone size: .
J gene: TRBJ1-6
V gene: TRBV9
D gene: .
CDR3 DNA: TGTGCCAGCAGCCCTGGAGGGGGGGATTCACCCCTCCACTTT
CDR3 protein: CASSPGGGDSPLHF

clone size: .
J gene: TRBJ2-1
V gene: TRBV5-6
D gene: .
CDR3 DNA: TGTGCCAGCAGCTTGGGCTCCGGGAATGAGCAGTTCTTC
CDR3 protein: CASSLGSGNEQFF

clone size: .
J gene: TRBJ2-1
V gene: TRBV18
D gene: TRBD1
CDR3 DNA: TGTGCCAGCTCACCAAGCCCCCCAGGGGGCGGCTACAATGAGCAGTTCTTC
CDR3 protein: CASSPSPPGGGYNEQFF

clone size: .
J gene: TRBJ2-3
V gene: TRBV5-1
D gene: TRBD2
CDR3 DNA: TGCGCCAGCAGCTCCGGGACAGGAGGACTAGCGGGGCGAACAGATACGCAGTATTTT
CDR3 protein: CASSSGTGGLAGRTDTQYF

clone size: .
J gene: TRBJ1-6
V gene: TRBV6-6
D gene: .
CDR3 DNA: TGTGCCAGCAGTCCCCCGGATTCACCCCTCCACTTT
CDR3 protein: CASSPPDSPLHF

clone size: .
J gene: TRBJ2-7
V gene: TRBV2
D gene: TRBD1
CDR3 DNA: TGTGCCAGCCGACAGGGGCTTATGTACGAGCAGTACTTC
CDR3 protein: CASRQGLMYEQYF

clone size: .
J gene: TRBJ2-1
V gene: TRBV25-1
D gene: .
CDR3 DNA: TGTGCCAGCAGTGAATTCGGGAAAAATGAGCAGTTCTTC
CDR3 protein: CASSEFGKNEQFF

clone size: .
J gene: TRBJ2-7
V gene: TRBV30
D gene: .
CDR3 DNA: TGTGCCTGGAGTGTCGGCTACGAGCAGTACTTC
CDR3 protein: CAWSVGYEQYF

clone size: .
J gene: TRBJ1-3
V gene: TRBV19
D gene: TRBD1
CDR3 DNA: TGTGCCAGTAGTACGACAGGGGAGGGAAACACCATATATTTT
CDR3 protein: CASSTTGEGNTIYF

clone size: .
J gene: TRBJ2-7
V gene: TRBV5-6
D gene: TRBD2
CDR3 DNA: TGTGCCAGCAGCTTATATCATCTGGCGGGGGGTTTCTACGAGCAGTACTTC
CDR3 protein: CASSLYHLAGGFYEQYF

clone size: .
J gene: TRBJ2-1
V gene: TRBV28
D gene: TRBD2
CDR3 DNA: TGTGCCAGCAGTAGTGTCGCGGGAGGGGCAATGGATGAGCAGTTCTTC
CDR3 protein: CASSSVAGGAMDEQFF

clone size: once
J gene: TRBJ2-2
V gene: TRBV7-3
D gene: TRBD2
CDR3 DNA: TGTGCCAGCAGCTCTCGGAGACTAGCGGGGATGAACACCGGGGAGCTGTTTTTT
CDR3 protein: CASSSRRLAGMNTGELFF

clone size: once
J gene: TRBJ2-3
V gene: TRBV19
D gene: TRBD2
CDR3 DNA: TGTGCCAGTAGTTGGACTAGCGGGCAACGGACAGATACGCAGTATTTT
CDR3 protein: CASSWTSGQRTDTQYF

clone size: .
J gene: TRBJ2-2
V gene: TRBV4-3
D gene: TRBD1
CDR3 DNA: TGCGCCAGCAGCCAAGAACCTGGGACAGGGGTTACCGGGGAGCTGTTTTTT
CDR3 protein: CASSQEPGTGVTGELFF

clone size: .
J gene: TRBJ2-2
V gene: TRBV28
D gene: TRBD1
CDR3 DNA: TGTGCCAGCAGTTTGACAGGGGGAGTAAACACCGGGGAGCTGTTTTTT
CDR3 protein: CASSLTGGVNTGELFF

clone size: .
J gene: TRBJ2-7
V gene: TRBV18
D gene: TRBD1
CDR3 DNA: TGTGCCAGCTCACCGGACAGGGATTACGAGCAGTACTTC
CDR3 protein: CASSPDRDYEQYF

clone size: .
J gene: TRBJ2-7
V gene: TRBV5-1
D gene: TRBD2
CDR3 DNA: TGCGCCAGCAGCAGGGGGACTAGCGGGAGGGCCGACGAGCAGTACTTC
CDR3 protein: CASSRGTSGRADEQYF

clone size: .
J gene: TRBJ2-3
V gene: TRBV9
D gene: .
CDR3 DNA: TGTGCCAGCAGCGTAGCGGGTCTAGCAGAATATGATACGCAGTATTTT
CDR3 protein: CASSVAGLAEYDTQYF

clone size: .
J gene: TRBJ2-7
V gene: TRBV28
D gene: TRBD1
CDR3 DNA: TGTGCCAGCAGTACGTGGACAGGTCTGGTCTACGAGCAGTACTTC
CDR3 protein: CASSTWTGLVYEQYF

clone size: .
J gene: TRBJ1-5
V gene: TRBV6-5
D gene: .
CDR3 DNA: TGTGCCAGCAGTTACTCCTCGGTAAGCAATCAGCCCCAGCATTTT
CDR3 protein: CASSYSSVSNQPQHF

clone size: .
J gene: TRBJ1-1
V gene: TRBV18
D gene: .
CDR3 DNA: TGTGCCAGCTCCCGGACAGAGAACACTGAAGCTTTCTTT
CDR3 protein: CASSRTENTEAFF

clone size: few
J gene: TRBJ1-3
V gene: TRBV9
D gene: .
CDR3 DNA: TGTGCCAGCAGCGTAGGGCCCAACTCTGGAAACACCATATATTTT
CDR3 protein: CASSVGPNSGNTIYF

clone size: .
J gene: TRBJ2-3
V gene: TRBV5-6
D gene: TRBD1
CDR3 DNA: TGTGCCAGCAGCTTCCGGGGGACAGGGGGGAGTAATACGCAGTATTTT
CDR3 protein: CASSFRGTGGSNTQYF

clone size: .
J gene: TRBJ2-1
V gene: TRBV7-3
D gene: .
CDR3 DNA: TGTGCCAGCAGCTTATCAGATGAGCAGTTCTTC
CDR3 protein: CASSLSDEQFF

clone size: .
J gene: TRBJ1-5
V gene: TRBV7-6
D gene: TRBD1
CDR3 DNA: TGTGCCAGCAGCTTGGCGGGACAGGATCAGCCCCAGCATTTT
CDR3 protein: CASSLAGQDQPQHF